The T cell receptor (delta chain) under discussion was sequenced for a study of Vδ1+ human thymocytes. General study results and limits: Donors shared many TRG clonotypes but few TRD clonotypes. About 20% of thymic delta-chain sequences were Vdelta2, with few Vdelta3, unlike blood Vdelta1+ controls. In the thymus, TRG and TRD repertoires looked highly polyclonal with Gaussian CDR3 lengths.

After alphabeta T cell depletion, CD3+ Vdelta1+ Vdelta2- thymocytes were sorted. Sequences come from RNA converted to cDNA by reverse transcription. CDR3 amplicons came from multiplex PCR with pooled V-gene forward and constant-region reverse primers. TCRdb re-identified clones in the multiplex PCR reads via CATT. The sample lists 25,000 to 30,000 delta-chain clones, more than 6.5% seen once, with 0.85% to 1% in the top ten. The CDR3 is 16 residues long. The germline V gene encodes CDR1 GEAIGNYY and CDR2 EKD. Deletions cut 0 bases from V and 0 bases from J, with 13 bases between. By share, this clone ranks as medium-sized. Its antigen is not identified.

This TCR was sampled from a girl less than two years old who had congenital heart surgery. This rearrangement joins TRDV2 to TRDJ1; D perhaps matches TRDD3 (6 bases). The sequencing sample was made of Vdelta1+ gamma-delta thymocytes from the thymus. The sample's subset: FACS-sorted CD3+ TCRalphabeta- TCRVdelta1+ TCRVdelta2- thymocytes. Written as DNA, the CDR3 is TGTGCCTGTGACACCGTTGGGGGTCTTTACACCGATAAACTCATCTTT. Translated: CACDTVGGLYTDKLIF.